The 30 T cell receptor beta chains presented below share a single source sample, sequenced in a study of shared clonotypes between healthy human individuals. Method: immunoSEQ multiplex PCR; TCRdb's copy keeps in-frame clones and lacks some. The sample holds about 380,000 clones; around 96% are singletons and the top ten take less than 0.35%. The material sequenced was memory CD8+ T cells sorted from blood. As for subset: CD45RO+ cells pooled with CCR7-negative TemRA cells. The origin of the receptors is a man aged 25-40 years in good health.

This chain connects TRBV19 to TRBJ1-1, with a tentative D call TRBD1 (5 bases). Germline-derived CDR1 and CDR2 are LNHDA and SQIVND (reference sequence). The V gene lost 8 bases and the J gene lost 1 base, with 20 bases spanning the gap. The CDR3 has 16 amino acids. The CDR3 bases are TGTGCCAGTCATCATAGGGGCTATAAAACGAACACTGAAGCTTTCTTT. Residues: CASHHRGYKTNTEAFF.

V is TRBV27 and J is TRBJ2-1; TRBD2 agrees at 7 bases. The J segment lost 5 bases and the V segment lost 6 bases, leaving 10 bases of the junction unmatched. Germline V gives CDR1 MNHEY, CDR2 SMNVEV (reference sequence). The CDR3 runs to 15 residues. The CDR3 region has the DNA TGTGCCAGCAGCCCGAGGACTAGGGGACACAATGAGCAGTTCTTC. Its protein is CASSPRTRGHNEQFF.

The V gene is TRBV7-9, the J gene TRBJ2-5; 8 nucleotides align to TRBD1. Looked up from germline, CDR1 is SEHNR and CDR2 is FQNEAQ (reference sequence). With V trimmed by 2 bases and J by 3 bases, 5 bases remained unmatched. This CDR3 is 15 amino acids long. DNA for the CDR3: TGTGCCAGCAGCTTACGGGACAGGAGAGAAGAGACCCAGTACTTC. It yields the protein CASSLRDRREETQYF. The entire variable domain, with the rest obtained from reference TRBV7-9 and TRBJ2-5, is as follows: DTGVSQNPRHKITKRGQNVTFRCDPISEHNRLYWYRQTLGQGPEFLTYFQNEAQLEKSRLLSDRFSAERPKGSFSTLEIQRTEQGDSAMYLCASSLRDRREETQYFGPGTRLLVL.

J is TRBJ2-5 and V is TRBV5-4; D is possibly TRBD2 (6 bases). V was clipped by 6 bases and J by 5 bases, with 14 bases between them. CDR1 SGHNT and CDR2 YYREEE come from the germline V gene (reference sequence). This CDR3 has 13 amino acids. The chain's CDR3 is CASTLSGYETQYF. Here the CDR3 DNA reads TGTGCCAGCACCCTTAGCGGATATGAGACCCAGTACTTC.

The chain recombines TRBV7-6 with TRBJ1-4; possible D gene TRBD1, 6 bases. Germline CDR1 is SGHVS and CDR2 is FNYEAQ. This CDR3 is built from 17 residues. Deletions cut 1 base from V and 7 bases from J, with 19 bases between. CDR3 sequence reads: CASSLDTVRGRPEKLFF. The CDR3 DNA sequence: TGTGCCAGCAGCTTAGACACAGTCAGGGGCAGACCTGAAAAACTGTTTTTT.

The chain has TRBV10-1 and TRBJ2-2, with D possibly being TRBD1 or TRBD2 (6 bases each). The CDR3 is 17 amino acids. Germline CDR1 and CDR2: WNHNN and SYGVQD (reference sequence). V lost 0 bases to trimming and J lost 4 bases, with 15 bases between them. CDR3 protein: CASSESKGGLSTGELFF. DNA of the CDR3: TGCGCCAGCAGTGAGTCGAAGGGGGGACTCTCCACCGGGGAGCTGTTTTTT.

The chain has TRBV7-2 and TRBJ2-1, with a possible D match to TRBD2 (6 bases). The CDR3 contains 15 residues. Trimming cost V 2 bases and J 3 bases, with 11 bases left between them. From germline, CDR1 is SGHTA and CDR2 FQGNSA. The CDR3 loop reads CASSLFQTSYNEQFF. The CDR3 coding sequence is TGTGCCAGCAGCTTATTCCAGACTAGCTACAATGAGCAGTTCTTC.

The chain carries TRBV7-8 and TRBJ2-3; D uncertain. Trimming cost V 5 bases and J 4 bases, with 10 bases left between them. This CDR3 contains 13 residues. CDR1 and CDR2 from the germline V gene are SGHVS and FQNEAQ. As DNA, the CDR3 is TGTGCCAGCAGCCCGGTGGGATCAGATACGCAGTATTTT. This codes for CASSPVGSDTQYF.

This clone was seen just once. This chain links TRBV5-1 with TRBJ2-3; D perhaps matches TRBD2 (6 bases). Trimming pared 6 bases from V and 4 bases from J, leaving 12 bases between. CDR1 is SGHRS and CDR2 is YFSETQ in the germline V gene. This CDR3 has 13 amino acids. CDR3 sequence (DNA): TGCGCCAGCACGAGACAGCGGGCAGATACGCAGTATTTT. Translated, it gives CASTRQRADTQYF.

The chain combines TRBV2 with TRBJ1-5, with D uncertain. The ends were cut back, 3 bases at V and 0 bases at J, with 6 bases in the middle. The germline V gene encodes CDR1 SNHLY and CDR2 FYNNEI. CDR3 length equals 14 residues. CDR3 protein: CASSDKYSNQPQHF. As DNA, the CDR3 is TGTGCCAGCAGTGACAAATATAGCAATCAGCCCCAGCATTTT.

The chain couples TRBV30 to TRBJ1-2, with no clear D. The CDR3 is 11 residues long. The ends were cut back, 5 bases at V and 8 bases at J, with 12 bases in the middle. CDR1 and CDR2 from the germline V gene are GTSNPN and SVGIG (reference sequence). The CDR3 loop is CAWAGRGGYTF. In DNA form, the CDR3 reads TGTGCCTGGGCAGGTCGTGGCGGCTACACCTTC.

Turning to this clone: Other DNA variants within this sample encode the same CDR3. The J gene is TRBJ2-1, the V gene TRBV5-1; 9 bases fit TRBD1. J lost 6 bases, V lost 2 bases, and 9 bases had no gene match. The CDR3 loop spans 16 amino acids. Germline CDR1 reads SGHRS; CDR2 reads YFSETQ. The CDR3 sequence: CASSLVPGQGFNEQFF. The CDR3 DNA reads as TGCGCCAGCAGCTTAGTTCCGGGACAGGGCTTCAATGAGCAGTTCTTC. Full variable domain (rest looked up from reference TRBV5-1 and TRBJ2-1): KAGVTQTPRYLIKTRGQQVTLSCSPISGHRSVSWYQQTPGQGLQFLFEYFSETQRNKGNFPGRFSGRQFSNSRSEMNVSTLELGDSALYLCASSLVPGQGFNEQFFGPGTRLTVL.

The V gene is TRBV5-8, the J gene TRBJ2-7; perhaps TRBD2 as D (6 bases). Trimming took off 0 bases at V and 2 bases at J, with 12 bases between the two ends. CDR3 length equals 15 residues. Looked up from germline, CDR1 is SGHTS and CDR2 is YDEGEE. CDR3 sequence: CASSLVAGPTYEQYF. Written as DNA, the CDR3 is TGTGCCAGCAGCTTGGTGGCGGGACCGACCTACGAGCAGTACTTC.

This clone has just a few counts. The CDR3 DNA is TGTGCCAGCAGTTTTTACCGCGACGGTGAAGCTTTCTTT. Translation gives CASSFYRDGEAFF. The chain uses TRBV27 and TRBJ1-1; no firm D call. This CDR3 has 13 residues. Germline V gives CDR1 MNHEY, CDR2 SMNVEV (reference sequence). V lost 3 bases, J lost 7 bases, and 12 bases lay in between.

The chain combines TRBV23-1 with TRBJ2-5, with 9 bases aligning to TRBD1. TRBV23-1 is an ORF, and what it does is uncertain. The junction had 0 bases not matched to a gene; V was cut back by 6 bases and J by 4 bases. The CDR3 is made up of 12 amino acids. The CDR3: CASRGQGETQYF. The CDR3 bases are TGCGCCAGCAGGGGACAGGGAGAGACCCAGTACTTC.

The rearrangement uses TRBV6-4 and TRBJ2-7, with 7 bases fitting TRBD2. Looked up from germline, CDR1 is MRHNA and CDR2 is SNTAGT. Trimming at V came to 6 bases and at J to 8 bases, leaving 10 bases not matched to a gene. The CDR3 covers 13 residues. The CDR3 DNA reads TGTGCCAGCAGCGCCCACGGGGGGAGTCAGCAGTACTTC. Translating it yields CASSAHGGSQQYF.

This chain's CDR3 is CAISVSGGIKETQYF. The CDR3 nucleotides are TGTGCCATCAGTGTAAGTGGCGGGATTAAAGAGACCCAGTACTTC. V usage is TRBV10-3 and J usage is TRBJ2-5; D is perhaps TRBD2 (6 bases). The CDR3 runs to 15 residues. Germline CDR1 and CDR2: ENHRY and SYGVKD. Trimming removed 4 bases from V and 3 bases from J, with 15 bases in between.

The chain carries TRBV2 and TRBJ2-1; 14 bases are a match to TRBD2. CDR3 length: 15 residues. V lost 6 bases and J lost 6; bases outside the gene matches: 4. Germline V gives CDR1 SNHLY, CDR2 FYNNEI. As DNA, the CDR3 is TGTGCCAGCAGGGGGACTAGCGGGAGATCCAATGAGCAGTTCTTC. It is translated as CASRGTSGRSNEQFF. Supplemented by reference TRBV2 and TRBJ2-1, the full variable domain reads EPEVTQTPSHQVTQMGQEVILRCVPISNHLYFYWYRQILGQKVEFLVSFYNNEISEKSEIFDDQFSVERPDGSNFTLKIRSTKLEDSAMYFCASRGTSGRSNEQFFGPGTRLTVL.

The chain has TRBV7-9 and TRBJ2-2, with a possible D match to TRBD2 (5 bases). Per the germline V gene, CDR1 is SEHNR and CDR2 is FQNEAQ (reference sequence). The CDR3 is 14 amino acids. The V end lost 3 bases, the J end lost 4 bases, and 9 bases lay between the germline ends. DNA of the CDR3: TGTGCCAGCAGCTTTTTAGGGAGCACCGGGGAGCTGTTTTTT. Protein sequence: CASSFLGSTGELFF.

Only one count was recorded for this clone. The chain has TRBV6-6 and TRBJ2-1; a weak D match, TRBD1 (6 bases). This CDR3 comprises 13 residues. The V gene lost 2 bases and the J gene lost 11 bases, with 13 bases spanning the gap. The germline V gene has CDR1 MNHNY and CDR2 SVGAGI (reference sequence). The CDR3 loop reads CASSYMGAGKQFF. As DNA, the CDR3 is TGTGCCAGCAGTTACATGGGGGCCGGGAAGCAGTTCTTC.

V usage is TRBV6-1 and J usage is TRBJ1-5, with D possibly being TRBD1 (5 bases). CDR1 is MNHNS and CDR2 is SASEGT in the germline V gene. The CDR3 length is 14 residues. The germline V and J ends were trimmed by 4 bases and 9 bases, with 16 bases remaining between them. This CDR3 reads CASSAPLGTSPQHF. CDR3 nucleotide sequence: TGTGCCAGCAGTGCCCCGCTTGGGACGTCGCCCCAGCATTTT.

This chain joins TRBV7-9 and TRBJ1-3; D is uncertain. This CDR3 is built from 12 residues. V lost 1 base, J lost 4 bases, and 2 bases lay in between. Germline V CDR1 and CDR2: SEHNR, FQNEAQ (reference sequence). Here the CDR3 DNA reads TGTGCCAGCAGCTTAGACGGAAACACCATATATTTT. Its protein is CASSLDGNTIYF.

The V and J genes are TRBV20-1 and TRBJ2-7, with D hard to call. Germline V gene sequence: CDR1 DFQATT, CDR2 SNEGSKA (reference sequence). The germline V and J ends were trimmed by 3 bases and 3 bases, with 6 bases remaining between them. This CDR3 spans 11 amino acids. The DNA of the CDR3 is TGCAGTGCTAGCCCCGACTACGAGCAGTACTTC. Translated, it gives CSASPDYEQYF.

The V call is TRBV4-1, the J call TRBJ2-1; 7 bases fit TRBD2. With V trimmed by 1 base and J by 10 bases, 4 bases remained unmatched. The CDR3 has 13 amino acids. Germline-derived CDR1 and CDR2 are MGHRA and YSYEKL. In DNA form, the CDR3 reads TGCGCCAGCAGCCAAGGGATTAGCGGGGAGCAGTTCTTC. It codes for CASSQGISGEQFF.

This clone was detected only once. This chain joins TRBV5-4 and TRBJ2-7, with TRBD1 matching 9 bases. The CDR3 consists of 13 residues. Germline values: CDR1 SGHNT, CDR2 YYREEE (reference sequence). Trimming cost V 4 bases and J 7 bases; bases outside gene matches: 6. The CDR3 region is CASSADRGGEQYF. The CDR3 DNA reads TGTGCCAGCAGCGCGGACAGGGGCGGAGAGCAGTACTTC.

This clone was picked up one time. The V call is TRBV7-8, the J call TRBJ2-3, with 13 bases aligning to TRBD2. From germline, CDR1 is SGHVS and CDR2 FQNEAQ. This CDR3 has 15 residues. J lost 5 bases, V lost 3 bases, and 2 bases had no gene match. The CDR3 coding sequence is TGTGCCAGCAGCTTTCGACTAGCGGGAGGAGATACGCAGTATTTT. Encoded protein: CASSFRLAGGDTQYF.

The chain uses TRBV10-3 and TRBJ2-5; TRBD1 matches at 8 bases. V dropped 4 bases and J dropped 4; count of bases not matched to a gene: 2. The germline V gene has CDR1 ENHRY and CDR2 SYGVKD. The CDR3 runs 13 residues. The CDR3 sequence is CAISVQGAETQYF. The CDR3, as DNA: TGTGCCATCAGTGTCCAGGGGGCAGAGACCCAGTACTTC.

This sequence joins TRBV7-9 and TRBJ2-1; D may match TRBD1 or TRBD2 (6 bases each). The CDR3 has 13 amino acids. Per germline, CDR1 SEHNR and CDR2 FQNEAQ (reference sequence). Trimming removed 4 bases at V and 8 bases at J, with 12 bases between. The chain's CDR3 is CASSSAEGDEQFF. The DNA for the CDR3 is TGTGCCAGCAGCTCGGCGGAGGGGGATGAGCAGTTCTTC.

This clone was picked up one time. The chain uses TRBV27 and TRBJ2-1; D is undetermined. The V gene lost 3 bases and the J gene lost 8 bases, with 14 bases spanning the gap. The germline V gene encodes CDR1 MNHEY and CDR2 SMNVEV (reference sequence). This CDR3 contains 14 residues. Here the CDR3 reads CASSFGKKADEQFF. CDR3 DNA sequence: TGTGCCAGCAGTTTTGGGAAAAAGGCGGATGAGCAGTTCTTC.

The V call is TRBV25-1, the J call TRBJ1-2, with D possibly being TRBD1 (5 bases). Per the germline V gene, CDR1 is MGHDK and CDR2 is SYGVNS. Trimming removed 8 bases from V and 5 bases from J, with 21 bases in between. This CDR3 has 15 residues. CDR3 sequence (DNA): TGTGCCAGCCATCCCCCGGGCAGGGAAGGGTATGGCTACACCTTC. Its protein product is CASHPPGREGYGYTF.